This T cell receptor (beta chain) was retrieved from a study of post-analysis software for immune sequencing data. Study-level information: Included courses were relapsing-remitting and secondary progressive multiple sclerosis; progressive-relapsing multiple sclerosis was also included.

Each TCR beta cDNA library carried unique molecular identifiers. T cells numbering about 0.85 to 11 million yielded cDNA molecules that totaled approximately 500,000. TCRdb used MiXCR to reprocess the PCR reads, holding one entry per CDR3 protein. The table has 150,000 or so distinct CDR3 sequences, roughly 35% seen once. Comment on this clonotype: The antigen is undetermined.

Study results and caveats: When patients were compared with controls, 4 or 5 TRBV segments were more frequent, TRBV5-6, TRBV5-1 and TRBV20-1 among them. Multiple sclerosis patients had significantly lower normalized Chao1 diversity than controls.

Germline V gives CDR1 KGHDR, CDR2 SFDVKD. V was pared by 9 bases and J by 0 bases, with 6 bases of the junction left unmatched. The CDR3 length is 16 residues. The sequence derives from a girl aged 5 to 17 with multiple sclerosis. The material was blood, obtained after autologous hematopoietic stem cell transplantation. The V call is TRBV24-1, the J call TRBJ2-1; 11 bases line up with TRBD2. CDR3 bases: TGTGCCACCGGGGGACTAGCGGCCAGCTCCTACAATGAGCAGTTCTTC. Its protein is CATGGLAASSYNEQFF.